This T cell receptor (beta chain) was recorded in a study of shared clonotypes between healthy human individuals (dated by TCRdb to about 2020). Regarding the study in general: The cohort included three men and a couple of women between 18 and 49 years of age. For each donor, CD4 naive and CD4 memory were each given three plates, CD8 naive was given two plates, and CD8 memory was given one plate. To estimate repertoire size and how much clonotype sharing occurs between individuals, the study deeply sequenced the blood TCR repertoires of roughly 5 healthy adults. Different laboratories and diverse techniques were used to prepare libraries and sequence TCR repertoires, to increase sequencing depth and limit assay-specific biases. Each donor's leukapheresis produced roughly between roughly 0.94 and 9.5 billion PBMCs. Paper-wide results and their limitations: The genetic and exposure-history diversity represented was limited by the small number of donors. Around 5% of naive CD4, 3.5% of naive CD8, 2.3% of memory CD4, and about 0.4% of memory CD8 clonotypes were shared across four donors. Based on pairwise subsampling, the degree of clonotype sharing among donors was expected to be affected by sequencing depth. Sampling was restricted to blood, and TCR repertoires in tissues likely differ from the TCR repertoires found in blood. Even with the large sequencing depth, rarefaction of the sorted-subset datasets indicated that sequencing was incomplete. Higher generation probabilities were observed for clonotypes shared by all four sorted-subset donors than for non-shared clonotypes. Naive subsets generally had larger estimated clonotype richness than memory subsets.

Of note for this clone: The antigen it binds to is not known. No much larger clone is present one base from it, and per-base qualities are unavailable.

From V the trimming removes 4 bases and from J it removes 1 base, while the gene matches leave 9 bases of the junction unaccounted for. The CDR3, from cysteine to phenylalanine, totals 16 residues. Of all the DNA, just the CDR3 is kept, 48 bases in frame from base 1. According to the germline V gene, CDR1 reads MNHNS and CDR2 reads SASEGT. TCR CDR3 regions were amplified from genomic DNA by multiplex PCR using the deep immunoSEQ assay. Extracted genomic DNA from each cell subset was spread evenly across all wells of several immunoSEQ 96-well plates, with each plate serving as a replicate. For sorted subsets, 200 ng of genomic DNA, equivalent to 30,000 or so T cell genomes, went into each replicate PCR. The purified libraries were quantified using a Qubit 3.0 fluorometer, sized with a Bioanalyzer 2100, and then quantified again using the KAPA Library Quantification kit. Every immunoSEQ 96-well plate was sequenced on a dedicated single-read 150-cycle Illumina NextSeq 550 flow cell. The published analysis was carried out like this. The immunoSEQ output contained only junctional sequences without quality scores, so filtering could not match that applied to full-length reads. Sequences were annotated with PyIR, a Python wrapper for IgBLAST v1.9, and V/J genes and CDR3 were assigned using IMGT germline references. Reads with weak V/J assignments (E-value above 1e-6), missing CDR3, stop codons, out-of-frame junctions, or ambiguous translated residues were removed. V3J clonotypes were defined as sequences sharing the same inferred V gene, J gene, and CDR3 amino acid sequence. To compute the percentage overlap between repertoires, the number of shared unique clonotypes was divided by the size of the smaller repertoire. Repertoire richness was assessed with RTK rarefaction, the Chao1 estimator, and Recon v2.1 estimates of unobserved clonotypes. For all TCRbeta clonotypes obtained by the gDNA method from four donors, generation probabilities were computed with OLGA. TCRdb stores this immuneACCESS table with in-frame sequences only. Part of the clones is absent; in the studies checked, under half of the shortfall reflects unresolved V genes, and no reason is known for the rest. That table gives V, J and clone size, and the DNA gave D and trimming. The sample profile shows 2 million to 3 million clones; about 92% of them were found once. About 0.13% of the sample lies in the top ten.

The donors were healthy, HIV-negative adults who had no recently reported acute infections or vaccinations. All donors were Caucasian adults living in Nashville, Tennessee, USA. CD4+ T cells were enriched by magnetic negative selection, after which naive cells were positively selected on CD45RA and the negative fraction was taken as the memory subset. After blood collection by leukapheresis, PBMCs were isolated using Ficoll-Histopaque density gradient centrifugation and then cryopreserved in the vapor phase of liquid nitrogen. Analytical flow cytometry was used to check the purity and quantity of each magnetically sorted T cell population. Genomic DNA was isolated from every sorted fraction and measured by UV absorbance on a Nanodrop 2000c.

The specimen was naive CD4+ T cells sorted from blood. The cell subset or site tag for this specimen amounts to: CD45RA+ positively selected. The receptor's source is a man aged 18 to 29 in good health. The chain is made from TRBV6-1 and TRBJ2-7; 8 junctional bases match TRBD1. The CDR3 reads as follows: CASSVFGTGPSYEQYF. At the DNA level, the sequence is TGTGCCAGCAGTGTCTTTGGGACAGGACCTTCCTACGAGCAGTACTTC.